This record covers a single T cell receptor (beta chain). Its antigen is unknown. Sequencing used immunoSEQ multiplex PCR; TCRdb keeps in-frame clones, though not all of them. The table includes around 120,000 clones, approximately 95% detected once. These data are taken from a study of graft-versus-host responses after intestinal transplantation. Points from the study as a whole: Clonal ratios of graft-versus-host to host-versus-graft in allografts were high for patients exhibiting graft-donor T cell macrochimerism.

The CDR3 is 13 amino acids. Germline V gene lookup returns CDR1 SEHNR and CDR2 FQNEAQ (reference sequence). The germline V and J ends were trimmed by 2 bases and 6 bases, with 7 bases remaining between them. Sequenced material: unstimulated CD8+ T cells sorted from spleen or lymph node cells, taken before intestinal transplant. The sequence derives from a human donor who received an intestinal transplant. The chain employs TRBV7-9 and TRBJ2-2, with a possible D match to TRBD2 (5 bases). The CDR3 sequence is CASSLWRAGELFF. DNA for the CDR3: TGTGCCAGCAGCTTATGGCGGGCCGGGGAGCTGTTTTTT.